This T cell receptor beta chain was observed in a study of blood T cell repertoires in COVID-19. Study-level information: Spain, Italy and the United States supplied samples that represented acute and convalescent COVID-19.

Method: immunoSEQ multiplex PCR; TCRdb's copy keeps in-frame clones and lacks some. Here the sample spans about 320,000 clones, 85% being singletons. The length of the CDR3 is 14 residues. Trimming removed 0 bases from V and 4 bases from J, with 10 bases in between. Germline CDR1 SGHRS, CDR2 YFSETQ. The TCR originated in a young woman who had been exposed to COVID-19. Sequencing was carried out using PBMCs or T cells enriched from blood (not recorded which). The V and J genes are TRBV5-1 and TRBJ2-5, with a tentative D call TRBD1 (5 bases). CDR3 region: CASSLEGNGETQYF. CDR3 nucleotides: TGCGCCAGCAGCTTGGAGGGGAATGGAGAGACCCAGTACTTC.